This entry lists 4 T cell receptor beta chains sequenced from one sample in a study of T cell responses to AZD1222 COVID-19 vaccine. Produced via immunoSEQ multiplex PCR; TCRdb's table is partial and in-frame only. Among some 120,000 clones listed, 70% to 90% were seen once. The sample consisted of peripheral blood, taken on day 0 of MenACWY control vaccination. Receptors originate from an adult in good health.

The V and J genes are TRBV4-3 and TRBJ1-6; the match to TRBD1 covers 7 bases. Germline CDR1 reads LGHNA; CDR2 reads YSLEER. Trimming took 0 bases from V and 6 from J; bases not matched to a gene: 8. The CDR3 has 17 amino acids. CDR3 sequence: CASSQDLAGGFNSPLHF. The CDR3 DNA is TGCGCCAGCAGCCAAGATCTAGCAGGGGGGTTTAATTCACCCCTCCACTTT.

This chain joins TRBV5-3 and TRBJ1-1; TRBD1 matches at 8 bases. TRBV5-3 is marked as an open reading frame, function uncertain. Germline trimming cut 2 bases from V and 1 base from J; bases unmatched to any gene: 4. This CDR3 comprises 15 residues. CDR3 nucleotide sequence: TGTGCCAGAAGCTTTTCTACAGGGGGGAACACTGAAGCTTTCTTT. The encoded protein is CARSFSTGGNTEAFF.

The genes are TRBV19 and TRBJ2-3, with 8 bases matching TRBD1. Trimming at V came to 6 bases and at J to 4 bases, leaving 18 bases not matched to a gene. Germline values: CDR1 LNHDA, CDR2 SQIVND (reference sequence). This CDR3 contains 18 residues. The CDR3 loop reads CASSLTARQGSRADTQYF. CDR3 in DNA: TGTGCCAGTAGCCTAACGGCCCGACAGGGGAGTAGGGCAGATACGCAGTATTTT.

This sequence joins TRBV5-1 and TRBJ1-4; no reliable D call. Germline CDR1 reads SGHRS; CDR2 reads YFSETQ. V lost 4 bases and J 5 bases, leaving 15 bases between the germline ends. This CDR3 contains 15 residues. CDR3 amino acids: CASSPVVGGNEKLFF. The CDR3 DNA follows: TGCGCCAGCAGCCCGGTCGTTGGTGGGAATGAAAAACTGTTTTTT.